Each of the 10 T cell receptor beta chains below was sequenced from the same sample in a study of blood T cell repertoires in COVID-19. Profiling relied on immunoSEQ multiplex PCR, and the TCRdb table lists in-frame clones only, not all of them. This sample carries some 160,000 clones, just over 90% of them seen once, and the ten largest clones take approximately 4.6%. Sequencing was done on a sample of peripheral blood. These receptors came from a man aged 18 to 30 with COVID-19, enrolled during active disease.

This sequence joins TRBV29-1 and TRBJ1-2, with TRBD1 matching 7 bases. Unmatched junction bases numbered 4, after V lost 2 bases and J lost 4 bases. Germline CDR1 SQVTM, CDR2 ANQGSEA. The length of the CDR3 is 13 residues. As DNA, the CDR3 is TGCAGCGTTGAAAAGTCAGGGGGCTATGGCTACACCTTC. It yields the protein CSVEKSGGYGYTF.

V and J are TRBV18 and TRBJ2-2; D remains ambiguous. CDR3 length: 19 residues. V lost 0 bases and J 2 bases, leaving 19 bases between the germline ends. CDR1 and CDR2 (germline): KGHSH, LQKENI. The CDR3 nucleotides are TGTGCCAGCTCACCACCGAGAGGTGACCTGATATTCAACACCGGGGAGCTGTTTTTT. Its protein product is CASSPPRGDLIFNTGELFF.

The chain links TRBV28 to TRBJ1-5; maybe TRBD1 (5 bases). The germline V and J ends were trimmed by 5 bases and 3 bases, with 11 bases remaining between them. The CDR3 extends over 14 amino acids. The germline V gene encodes CDR1 MDHEN and CDR2 SYDVKM. The CDR3 region has the DNA TGTGCCAGCAGTCCCGACAGACACAATCAGCCCCAGCATTTT. This sequence encodes CASSPDRHNQPQHF.

This chain links TRBV28 with TRBJ2-3; D might be TRBD2 (5 bases). V was shortened by 4 bases and J by 2 bases, with 19 bases between the two germline ends. The CDR3 loop spans 17 amino acids. Germline CDR1 MDHEN, CDR2 SYDVKM. The DNA for the CDR3 is TGTGCCAGCAGTTCTAGTGGTATAGCGTATAACACAGATACGCAGTATTTT. It codes for CASSSSGIAYNTDTQYF. Filled out from reference TRBV28 and TRBJ2-3, the complete variable domain reads DVKVTQSSRYLVKRTGEKVFLECVQDMDHENMFWYRQDPGLGLRLIYFSYDVKMKEKGDIPEGYSVSREKKERFSLILESASTNQTSMYLCASSSSGIAYNTDTQYFGPGTRLTVL.

This chain uses TRBV2 with TRBJ1-1, with D unclear. Germline V gene lookup returns CDR1 SNHLY and CDR2 FYNNEI. The CDR3 runs to 14 residues. The germline V and J ends were trimmed by 1 base and 2 bases, with 8 bases remaining between them. The CDR3 region is CASSEGHLNTEAFF. The CDR3 nucleotides read TGTGCCAGCAGTGAAGGACACCTTAACACTGAAGCTTTCTTT.

This clone was seen only a few times. This chain joins TRBV4-3 and TRBJ1-2, with 9 nucleotides matching TRBD1. The V and J ends lost 5 bases and 8 bases, in that order; junction bases with no gene match: 24. The germline CDR1 and CDR2 sequences are LGHNA and YSLEER. The CDR3 is 19 residues long. The CDR3 DNA follows: TGCGCCAGCAGCAGAATTTTAGTCTTCGGGACAGGGAAGAAGGAAGGCTACACCTTC. As protein: CASSRILVFGTGKKEGYTF.

The rearrangement links TRBV10-3 to TRBJ2-6; D is perhaps TRBD1 (5 bases). The V gene's germline CDR1 is ENHRY and CDR2 SYGVKD. There are 16 residues in the CDR3. V shed 10 bases and J shed 0 bases, with 16 bases lying between them. CDR3 amino acids: CATPTDSSSGANVLTF. The CDR3 region has the DNA TGTGCCACCCCGACCGACAGTAGCTCTGGGGCCAACGTCCTGACTTTC.

CDR3: CASSIPSGDYGYTF. In DNA form, the CDR3 reads TGTGCCAGCAGTATACCGTCCGGGGACTATGGCTACACCTTC. This chain connects TRBV28 to TRBJ1-2; D is uncertain. The germline V gene has CDR1 MDHEN and CDR2 SYDVKM. The CDR3 totals 14 residues. Trimming removed 5 bases at V and 3 bases at J, with 13 bases between.

The chain recombines TRBV11-2 with TRBJ2-7; 8 bases are a match to TRBD1. Germline V lookup: CDR1 SGHAT, CDR2 FQNNGV. The CDR3 totals 14 residues. The J segment lost 0 bases and the V segment lost 5 bases, leaving 3 bases of the junction unmatched. CDR3 sequence: CASSRGQGSYEQYF. CDR3 DNA sequence: TGTGCCAGCAGCCGAGGACAGGGCTCCTACGAGCAGTACTTC.

This clone has just one count. The rearrangement joins TRBV14 to TRBJ2-7, with 9 bases matching TRBD1. The CDR3 runs to 14 residues. The germline V gene encodes CDR1 SGHDN and CDR2 FVKESK. V dropped 4 bases and J dropped 3; count of bases not matched to a gene: 4. For the CDR3, the DNA is TGTGCCAGCAGCCGCCGGGACAGGGACTACGAGCAGTACTTC. Translating it yields CASSRRDRDYEQYF.